Presented here are 22 T cell receptor beta chains from one specimen sequenced in a study of blood T cells in healthy people across ages. Next came a second PCR, run for about 7 to 12 cycles, which used a sample-barcoded 5' primer along with a J-beta primer mix. TCRdb reprocessed the 5' RACE reads with MiXCR, giving one entry per CDR3 protein. The sample shows about 1.8 million distinct CDR3 sequences, roughly 50% of them seen only once. Sequencing was carried out using blood. Every receptor here comes from a woman aged 40 to 49 in good health.

Only a few counts were recorded for this clonotype. The gene calls are TRBV24-1 and TRBJ2-7; D may be TRBD2 (5 bases). Trimming removed 3 bases from V and 3 bases from J, with 14 bases in between. Germline-derived CDR1 and CDR2 are KGHDR and SFDVKD. The CDR3 totals 15 residues. The CDR3 bases are TGTGCCACCAGTGATCCCCGAAGCGGCTACTACGAGCAGTACTTC. Its translation is CATSDPRSGYYEQYF.

A single count supports this clonotype. The V call is TRBV14, the J call TRBJ2-5, with D unclear. V was clipped by 1 base and J by 5 bases, with 14 bases between them. The CDR3 contains 15 residues. Germline V gene data show CDR1 as SGHDN and CDR2 as FVKESK. CDR3 in DNA: TGTGCCAGCAGCCAAGTGAGTGGGGTCTCGGAGACCCAGTACTTC. It is translated as CASSQVSGVSETQYF.

Only a few counts were recorded for this clonotype. The V gene is TRBV11-1, the J gene TRBJ2-4; D gene uncertain. The end of the DNA is better explained by TRBJ2-7, so the J call may be wrong. Germline-derived CDR1 and CDR2 are SGHAT and FQDESV (reference sequence). The CDR3 extends over 12 amino acids. DNA for the CDR3: TGTGCCAGCAGCGCGACTGGGCTCGAGCAGTACTTC. Protein product: CASSATGLEQYF.

The gene calls are TRBV7-9 and TRBJ1-2; D unclear. Trimming stripped 4 bases from V and 13 bases from J, with 16 bases between. Germline lookup yields CDR1 SEHNR and CDR2 FQNEAQ (reference sequence). There are 12 residues in the CDR3. The CDR3 region is CASSSDGPPGTF. The CDR3 nucleotides are TGTGCCAGCAGCTCAGACGGACCGCCCGGCACCTTC.

Concerning this clonotype itself: At one end the junction does not follow the germline gene, possibly because of a read error. V is TRBV6-5 and J is TRBJ2-5; a weak D match, TRBD2 (6 bases). Germline CDR1 reads MNHEY; CDR2 reads SVGAGI. The CDR3 is 13 residues long. In DNA form, the CDR3 reads TGTGCCACCAGTGGACTACAGAAAGAGACCCAGTACTTC. This encodes CATSGLQKETQYF.

Worth noting for this clonotype: One junction end disagrees with the germline gene, perhaps due to a read error. The chain employs TRBV6-5 and TRBJ1-5, with D perhaps TRBD1 (5 bases). The CDR3 has 15 amino acids. In germline, CDR1 is MNHEY, CDR2 SVGAGI. CDR3 nucleotide sequence: TGTGCCAGCAGCTCCGCGGGGGTAAGCAAACAGCCCCAGCATTTT. Amino acid sequence: CASSSAGVSKQPQHF.

Many counts were recorded for this clonotype. The gene calls are TRBV7-8 and TRBJ2-3, with 10 positions matching TRBD1. CDR1 and CDR2 from the germline V gene are SGHVS and FQNEAQ. CDR3 length: 17 residues. V shed 3 bases and J 2 bases; nucleotides not matched to a gene: 8. The CDR3 sequence is CASSFVGTGVITDTQYF. The CDR3 coding sequence is TGTGCCAGCAGCTTTGTCGGGACAGGGGTCATCACAGATACGCAGTATTTT.

V usage is TRBV7-8 and J usage is TRBJ2-5; the D call may be TRBD1 or TRBD2 (6 bases each). Germline lookup yields CDR1 SGHVS and CDR2 FQNEAQ. The V and J ends lost 10 bases and 3 bases respectively, with 21 bases between them. The CDR3 has 15 amino acids. The CDR3 protein is CATQWGAGEKETQYF. CDR3 sequence (DNA): TGTGCCACCCAGTGGGGGGCAGGGGAGAAAGAGACCCAGTACTTC.

The V and J genes are TRBV6-5 and TRBJ2-1; D ambiguous. The V end lost 4 bases, the J end lost 3 bases, and 13 bases lay between the germline ends. Germline V gives CDR1 MNHEY, CDR2 SVGAGI. This CDR3 spans 15 amino acids. The CDR3 is CASSSNPRSYNEQFF. As DNA, the CDR3 is TGTGCCAGCAGTTCCAACCCCAGGAGCTACAATGAGCAGTTCTTC.

V is TRBV6-2 or TRBV6-3 and J is TRBJ2-7; 9 bases match TRBD2. The CDR3 is 16 amino acids. The J segment lost 0 bases and the V segment lost 4 bases, leaving 7 bases of the junction unmatched. Germline values: CDR1 MNHEY, CDR2 SVGEGT. The CDR3 reads CASSSQRGASSYEQYF. The CDR3 nucleotides are TGTGCCAGCAGTTCCCAGCGGGGGGCGAGCTCCTACGAGCAGTACTTC.

V and J are TRBV6-1 and TRBJ2-4; a possible D gene is TRBD2 (5 bases). The length of the CDR3 is 15 residues. With 2 bases removed from V and 9 bases from J, the gap between germline ends came to 17 bases. From germline, CDR1 is MNHNS and CDR2 SASEGT. CDR3: CASSEPGNLGSIQYF. CDR3 nucleotide sequence: TGTGCCAGCAGTGAACCCGGGAACTTAGGGAGCATTCAGTACTTC.

This clonotype has just one count. The chain recombines TRBV5-5 with TRBJ2-1; a possible D gene is TRBD1 (6 bases). The J call may be faulty, since TRBJ2-7 better matches the DNA end. CDR1 is SGHKS, CDR2 YYEKEE, per germline (reference sequence). The CDR3 has 13 residues. CDR3 DNA sequence: TGTGCCAGCAGATTAACAGGGTTCAATGAGCAGTACTTC. This sequence encodes CASRLTGFNEQYF.

The chain couples TRBV28 to TRBJ2-5; TRBD1 might be the D (6 bases). The CDR3 loop spans 11 amino acids. V gave up 6 bases and J gave up 11 bases, with 13 bases separating them. CDR1 and CDR2 from the germline V gene are MDHEN and SYDVKM. The CDR3 sequence is CASSWTAGQYF. The CDR3 nucleotides are TGTGCCAGCAGCTGGACAGCCGGTCAGTACTTC.

The chain is built from TRBV28 and TRBJ1-2; TRBD1 agrees at 9 bases. CDR1 and CDR2 (germline): MDHEN, SYDVKM. The length of the CDR3 is 18 residues. V shed 6 bases and J 1 base; nucleotides not matched to a gene: 15. As DNA, the CDR3 is TGTGCCAGCAGATCGAACCGAGACCGGGACAGGGATAACTATGGCTACACCTTC. This encodes CASRSNRDRDRDNYGYTF.

The gene calls are TRBV29-1 and TRBJ2-1, with TRBD1 identical over 8 bases. The CDR3 sequence is 14 residues long. Trimming took 3 bases from V and 7 from J; bases not matched to a gene: 8. Germline V gives CDR1 SQVTM, CDR2 ANQGSEA. The CDR3 reads CSVEGRGRSNEQFF. The CDR3 DNA is TGCAGCGTTGAGGGCAGGGGGCGTTCAAATGAGCAGTTCTTC.

The rearrangement links TRBV5-1 to TRBJ1-1; possible D gene TRBD1, 6 bases. Germline V CDR1 and CDR2: SGHRS, YFSETQ. V shed 4 bases and J shed 5 bases, with 18 bases lying between them. The CDR3 has 15 amino acids. The CDR3 spells CASSPLARGDTEAFF. The CDR3 DNA reads TGCGCCAGCAGCCCCCTCGCGAGGGGGGATACTGAAGCTTTCTTT. Full variable domain (rest looked up from reference TRBV5-1 and TRBJ1-1): KAGVTQTPRYLIKTRGQQVTLSCSPISGHRSVSWYQQTPGQGLQFLFEYFSETQRNKGNFPGRFSGRQFSNSRSEMNVSTLELGDSALYLCASSPLARGDTEAFFGQGTRLTVV.

This clonotype turned up a few times. V usage is TRBV6-5 and J usage is TRBJ1-2; no clear D gene. Germline-derived CDR1 and CDR2 are MNHEY and SVGAGI. There are 12 residues in the CDR3. Trimming left V 2 bases short and J 11 bases short, with 12 bases between. CDR3 bases: TGTGCCAGCAGTTACGGGGAGGGAAGTTACACCTTC. Protein sequence: CASSYGEGSYTF.

J is TRBJ1-1 and V is TRBV20-1; 7 bases align to TRBD1. This CDR3 is 14 amino acids long. CDR1 and CDR2 from the germline V gene are DFQATT and SNEGSKA (reference sequence). Trimming removed 3 bases from V and 5 bases from J; junction bases left unmatched: 9. The CDR3 DNA follows: TGCAGTGCTAGGGAGGGGGCGAAGGGTACTGAAGCTTTCTTT. It specifies CSAREGAKGTEAFF.

The V gene is TRBV11-2, the J gene TRBJ2-4; the D is unclear. The DNA end lines up better with TRBJ2-5; the J call may be wrong. The CDR3 sequence is 14 residues long. Germline V lookup: CDR1 SGHAT, CDR2 FQNNGV. The CDR3 is CASSPRLDVETQYF. The CDR3 nucleotides are TGTGCCAGCAGCCCCCGGTTAGACGTAGAGACCCAGTACTTC.

This clonotype was detected a few times. Sequence at one end of the junction differs from germline and may be a read error. The CDR3 sequence: CASSAIAHRETQYF. Here the CDR3 DNA reads TGTGCTAGCAGCGCCATCGCGCATAGGGAGACCCAGTACTTC. The rearrangement links TRBV7-7 to TRBJ2-5; the D is unclear. The CDR3 is 14 amino acids. The germline V gene encodes CDR1 SSHAT and CDR2 FNYEAQ (reference sequence).

This clonotype was detected a few times. The rearrangement links TRBV29-1 to TRBJ2-1; 9 positions agree with TRBD2. The V gene end was trimmed by 2 bases and the J gene end by 5 bases; junction bases not matched to a gene: 1. Germline V lookup: CDR1 SQVTM, CDR2 ANQGSEA. There are 13 residues in the CDR3. CDR3 protein: CSVERTSDNEQFF. CDR3 coding DNA: TGCAGCGTTGAAAGGACTAGCGACAATGAGCAGTTCTTC.

The CDR3 loop reads CSARSTGNRIYGYTF. As DNA, the CDR3 is TGCAGTGCTAGATCTACAGGGAATAGGATCTATGGCTACACCTTC. The rearrangement uses TRBV20-1 and TRBJ1-2; D is perhaps TRBD1 (6 bases). CDR3 size: 15 residues. Looked up from germline, CDR1 is DFQATT and CDR2 is SNEGSKA (reference sequence). Deletions cut 2 bases from V and 4 bases from J, with 17 bases between.